Given below is one T cell receptor beta chain in context. CDR3 length: 15 residues. Germline V lookup: CDR1 MNHEY, CDR2 SVGAGI. With V trimmed by 2 bases and J by 4 bases, 6 bases remained unmatched. These data belong to a study of blood T cell repertoires in COVID-19. Study-wide context: Samples representing acute and convalescent COVID-19 were sourced from the United States, Italy and Spain. Nucleic acid was either cDNA or gDNA, and it came from T cells, B-cell-depleted T cells, or PBMCs.

Clones were read by immunoSEQ multiplex PCR, and TCRdb kept only the in-frame ones, dropping some. The data show 350,000 or so clones, approximately 90% seen once. The chain has TRBV6-5 and TRBJ1-2; 8 bases are shared with TRBD1. Material for sequencing was peripheral blood. The sequence was collected from a young woman with COVID-19, enrolled during active disease. Written as DNA, the CDR3 is TGTGCCAGCAGTTACGATCGGCAGGGGGCCTATGGCTACACCTTC. This translates into CASSYDRQGAYGYTF.